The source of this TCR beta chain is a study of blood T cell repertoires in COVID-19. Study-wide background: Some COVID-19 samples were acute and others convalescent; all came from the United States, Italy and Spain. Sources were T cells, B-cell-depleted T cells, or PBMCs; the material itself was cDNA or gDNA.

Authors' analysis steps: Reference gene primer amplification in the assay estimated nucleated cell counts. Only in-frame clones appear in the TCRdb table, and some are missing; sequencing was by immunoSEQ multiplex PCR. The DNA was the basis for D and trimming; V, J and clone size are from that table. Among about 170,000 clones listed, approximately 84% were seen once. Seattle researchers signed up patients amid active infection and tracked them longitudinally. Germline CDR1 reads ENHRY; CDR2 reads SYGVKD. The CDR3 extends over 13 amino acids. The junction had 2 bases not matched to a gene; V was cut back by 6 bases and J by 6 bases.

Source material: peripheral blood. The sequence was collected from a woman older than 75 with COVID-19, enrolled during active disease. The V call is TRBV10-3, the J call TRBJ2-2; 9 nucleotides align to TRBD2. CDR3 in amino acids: CAIRGLAPGELFF. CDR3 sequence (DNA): TGTGCCATCAGAGGACTAGCGCCCGGGGAGCTGTTTTTT.